This T cell receptor beta chain is from a study of blood T cell repertoires in COVID-19. Study context: COVID-19 samples collected from the United States, Italy and Spain covered acute and convalescent phases.

Germline V CDR1 and CDR2: SGHAT, FQDESV (reference sequence). Between the trimmed V and J ends, which lost 2 bases and 3 bases, there was a span of 14 bases. The CDR3 has 15 residues. Original data processing: How many nucleated cells were present was estimated from reference gene primer amplification. The assay was immunoSEQ multiplex PCR, and TCRdb's table has in-frame clones only and misses some. The D gene and trimming were derived from the DNA, and the V and J assignments and clone size from that table. The repertoire includes over 250,000 clones, 85% of them detected once, and about 14% sits in the top ten.

The chain employs TRBV11-1 and TRBJ2-7; D may be TRBD1 (5 bases). Sequencing used peripheral blood. This receptor was obtained from a human donor in a cohort sampled during active COVID-19. The CDR3 is CASSLSGAVGYEQYF. The CDR3 DNA follows: TGTGCCAGCAGCTTAAGTGGGGCAGTGGGCTACGAGCAGTACTTC.